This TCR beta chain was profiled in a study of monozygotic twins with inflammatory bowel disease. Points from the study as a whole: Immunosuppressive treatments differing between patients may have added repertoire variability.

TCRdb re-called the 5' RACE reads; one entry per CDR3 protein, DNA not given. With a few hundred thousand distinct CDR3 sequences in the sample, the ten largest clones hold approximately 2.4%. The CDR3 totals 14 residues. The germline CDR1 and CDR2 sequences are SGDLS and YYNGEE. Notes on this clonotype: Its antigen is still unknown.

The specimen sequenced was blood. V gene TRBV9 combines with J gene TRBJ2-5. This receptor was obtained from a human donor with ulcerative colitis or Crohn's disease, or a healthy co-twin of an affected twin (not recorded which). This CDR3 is CASSVEFSQETQYF.